The TCR beta chain described here comes from a study of sequential checkpoint blockade in melanoma. Germline loops: CDR1 DFQATT, CDR2 SNEGSKA (reference sequence). The CDR3 totals 11 residues. V lost 3 bases and J lost 4, with 7 bases in between. TCRdb's copy holds only in-frame clones and misses some; the assay was immunoSEQ multiplex PCR. This sample yields around 19,000 clones, of which just under 75% are seen a single time; around a fifth belongs to the top ten. Noted treatment: randomized to nivolumab then ipilimumab (arm A) or the reverse (arm B). Patients had received no earlier DNA-damaging chemotherapy.

The material was CD8+ T cells sorted from blood (inferred from file names), obtained from a patient given nivolumab and ipilimumab in sequence. This TCR was sampled from a human donor with melanoma. V and J are TRBV20-1 and TRBJ2-7, with TRBD1 as a possible D gene (5 bases). The CDR3 DNA follows: TGCAGTGCTAGTTCAGGGTACGAGCAGTACTTC. It translates to CSASSGYEQYF.